The next 26 T cell receptor beta chains were all read from a single sample in a study of blood T cell repertoires in COVID-19. Assay used: immunoSEQ multiplex PCR; TCRdb lists only in-frame clones, some missing. The sample carries some 150,000 clones, roughly 90% recorded once. Sequenced material: PBMCs or T cells enriched from blood (not recorded which). Receptors were obtained from a man over 45 who had recovered from COVID-19.

The chain couples TRBV28 to TRBJ2-7; weak D call: TRBD2 (5 bases). CDR1 and CDR2 (germline): MDHEN, SYDVKM. The CDR3 has 15 amino acids. Trimming stripped 1 base from V and 2 bases from J, with 12 bases between. The CDR3 DNA reads as TGTGCCAGCAGTTTATACAGCGGAAACCCCTACGAGCAGTACTTC. It codes for CASSLYSGNPYEQYF.

The chain recombines TRBV12-3 or TRBV12-4 with TRBJ1-2; D ambiguous. Trimming stripped 6 bases from V and 8 bases from J, with 13 bases between. The CDR3 contains 12 residues. In DNA form, the CDR3 reads TGTGCCAGCAGGGGGAGGTTGAGAGGCTACACCTTC. This codes for CASRGRLRGYTF.

The chain combines TRBV6-4 with TRBJ2-1; no clear D gene. Germline-derived CDR1 and CDR2 are MRHNA and SNTAGT. Trimming shortened V by 0 bases and J by 1 base, and 7 bases separated the two germline ends. The CDR3 is 15 residues long. CDR3 in amino acids: CASSDSRVSYNEQFF. The CDR3 DNA follows: TGTGCCAGCAGTGACTCGCGAGTTTCCTACAATGAGCAGTTCTTC.

J is TRBJ2-7 and V is TRBV6-2 or TRBV6-3; 8 bases fit TRBD2. V was pared by 6 bases and J by 13 bases, with 11 bases of the junction left unmatched. This CDR3 has 12 residues. Germline V gives CDR1 MNHEY, CDR2 SVGEGT. The CDR3: CASSRSGSGSYF. In DNA, the CDR3 is TGTGCCAGCAGCCGCTCTGGGAGCGGGAGTTACTTC.

The chain carries TRBV7-6 and TRBJ1-1; a weak D match, TRBD1 (6 bases). Germline V gene sequence: CDR1 SGHVS, CDR2 FNYEAQ. The CDR3 consists of 16 residues. Trimming removed 6 bases from V and 6 bases from J, with 23 bases in between. The DNA for the CDR3 is TGTGCCAGCAGTCAATCCGGGGCCTCCAGGGGCCCTGAAGCTTTCTTT. Translated: CASSQSGASRGPEAFF.

The chain recombines TRBV11-2 with TRBJ1-2, with a weak D call TRBD1 (5 bases). Germline lookup yields CDR1 SGHAT and CDR2 FQNNGV. Trimming pared 3 bases from V and 8 bases from J, leaving 16 bases between. The CDR3 is 14 residues long. CDR3 in DNA: TGTGCCAGCAGCTTGGGGCCTAAGGAGCGAGGCTACACCTTC. Protein product: CASSLGPKERGYTF.

There are a few counts of this clone. This chain connects TRBV27 to TRBJ1-2; D is ambiguous. Germline-derived CDR1 and CDR2 are MNHEY and SMNVEV (reference sequence). V lost 4 bases to trimming and J lost 3 bases, with 15 bases between them. CDR3 length: 15 residues. CDR3 in amino acids: CASSSAARADYGYTF. For the CDR3, the DNA is TGTGCCAGCAGTTCAGCCGCCCGTGCGGACTATGGCTACACCTTC.

The chain links TRBV28 to TRBJ2-7; 8 bases match TRBD1. This CDR3 has 15 amino acids. Germline loops: CDR1 MDHEN, CDR2 SYDVKM. V was pared by 3 bases and J by 3 bases, with 7 bases of the junction left unmatched. The CDR3 sequence: CASSLKDRDIYEQYF. Written as DNA, the CDR3 is TGTGCCAGCAGTTTGAAGGACAGGGATATCTACGAGCAGTACTTC.

The chain uses TRBV15 and TRBJ1-1; D may be TRBD1 (6 bases). The length of the CDR3 is 15 residues. Looked up from germline, CDR1 is LNHNV and CDR2 is YYDKDF (reference sequence). The V gene lost 6 bases and the J gene lost 4 bases, with 18 bases spanning the gap. The CDR3 reads CATSDYGGATTEAFF. CDR3 nucleotides: TGTGCCACCAGTGATTATGGGGGGGCGACCACTGAAGCTTTCTTT.

This clone was seen only a few times. The CDR3 coding sequence is TGCGCCAGCAGCTTGGTGTGGAGGACGAACACCGGGGAGCTGTTTTTT. Translated: CASSLVWRTNTGELFF. The rearrangement uses TRBV5-1 and TRBJ2-2, with D possibly being TRBD2 (5 bases). The V end was cut by 0 bases, the J end by 0 bases, with 9 bases between. The CDR3 is 16 amino acids. The germline V gene encodes CDR1 SGHRS and CDR2 YFSETQ.

The J gene is TRBJ2-1, the V gene TRBV25-1; TRBD2 is a possible D gene (6 bases). Per the germline V gene, CDR1 is MGHDK and CDR2 is SYGVNS. The CDR3 is made up of 15 amino acids. Trimming removed 1 base from V and 7 bases from J, with 14 bases in between. CDR3 bases: TGTGCCAGCAGTGAATGGCAGGGCCGGGAGAATGAGCAGTTCTTC. Protein: CASSEWQGRENEQFF.

The chain joins TRBV6-2 or TRBV6-3 to TRBJ2-3; 9 positions agree with TRBD2. After removal of 0 bases from V and 6 bases from J, the junction contained 13 bases not matched to a gene. Germline V gene data show CDR1 as MNHEY and CDR2 as SVGEGT. This CDR3 region has 18 residues. CDR3 nucleotide sequence: TGTGCCAGCAGTTACTCCCTGCCTAGCGGGATAGAGAGGGATACGCAGTATTTT. It specifies CASSYSLPSGIERDTQYF.

The genes are TRBV7-3 and TRBJ1-2; D may be TRBD1 (5 bases). V was trimmed by 5 bases and J by 10 bases, leaving 17 bases between them. CDR1 and CDR2 (germline): SGHTA, FQGTGA. The CDR3 sequence is 13 residues long. CDR3 nucleotide sequence: TGTGCCAGCAGCCCTATGCAGGGTTCGGACTACACCTTC. This codes for CASSPMQGSDYTF.

This clone showed up just once. V is TRBV2 and J is TRBJ2-3; 10 bases align to TRBD1. CDR1 is SNHLY, CDR2 FYNNEI, per germline. The CDR3 is made up of 12 amino acids. The V and J ends lost 11 bases and 4 bases, in that order; junction bases with no gene match: 3. This CDR3 is CADRGRADTQYF. CDR3 sequence (DNA): TGTGCCGACAGGGGGCGGGCAGATACGCAGTATTTT.

The rearrangement joins TRBV30 to TRBJ1-4, with a possible D match to TRBD1 (6 bases). CDR1 and CDR2 (germline): GTSNPN, SVGIG (reference sequence). CDR3 length equals 16 residues. Trimming left V 2 bases short and J 8 bases short, with 21 bases between. The CDR3 loop is CAWSQKGGRLNEKLFF. CDR3 in DNA: TGTGCCTGGAGTCAGAAGGGGGGGCGATTGAACGAAAAACTGTTTTTT.

The chain joins TRBV9 to TRBJ2-3; no firm D call. The CDR3 consists of 13 residues. Trimming removed 4 bases at V and 2 bases at J, with 8 bases between. Looked up from germline, CDR1 is SGDLS and CDR2 is YYNGEE. The CDR3 loop is CASSPPITDTQYF. CDR3 nucleotides: TGTGCCAGCAGCCCCCCTATCACAGATACGCAGTATTTT.

J is TRBJ1-5 and V is TRBV6-4; no firm D call. Per the germline V gene, CDR1 is MRHNA and CDR2 is SNTAGT. Trimming removed 4 bases at V and 6 bases at J, with 10 bases between. The CDR3 sequence is 13 residues long. The CDR3: CASSGRPGQPQHF. The CDR3 nucleotides are TGTGCCAGCAGTGGGCGCCCGGGTCAGCCCCAGCATTTT.

V and J are TRBV7-8 and TRBJ2-7, with D maybe TRBD2 (5 bases). CDR1 and CDR2 from the germline V gene are SGHVS and FQNEAQ. This CDR3 spans 17 amino acids. V gave up 4 bases and J gave up 7 bases, with 26 bases separating them. CDR3 in amino acids: CASSSPGLLRSYVEQYF. CDR3 nucleotides: TGTGCCAGCAGCTCCCCAGGACTGTTGAGGTCCTACGTGGAGCAGTACTTC.

The chain links TRBV7-8 to TRBJ1-4; 8 bases align to TRBD1. The CDR3 runs to 17 residues. CDR1 is SGHVS, CDR2 FQNEAQ, per germline. The V segment lost 2 bases and the J segment 6 bases; nucleotides outside the gene matches: 11. The CDR3 protein is CASSLRDRGLRDEKLFF. The CDR3 DNA follows: TGTGCCAGCAGCTTAAGAGACAGGGGTCTAAGGGATGAAAAACTGTTTTTT.

The chain couples TRBV28 to TRBJ1-5; no clear D gene. This CDR3 region has 15 residues. V was trimmed by 6 bases and J by 11 bases, leaving 23 bases between them. Germline CDR1 and CDR2: MDHEN and SYDVKM. The CDR3 sequence is CASSPPAAGSGAQHF. CDR3 coding DNA: TGTGCCAGCAGCCCACCGGCGGCAGGTAGCGGAGCCCAGCATTTT.

The sample holds one count of this clone. The genes are TRBV9 and TRBJ2-7; maybe TRBD1 (5 bases). Per germline, CDR1 SGDLS and CDR2 YYNGEE. The CDR3 sequence is 13 residues long. V shed 4 bases and J shed 5 bases, with 13 bases lying between them. The CDR3 spells CASSSRVRDEQYF. CDR3 coding DNA: TGTGCCAGCAGCTCCAGGGTGCGAGACGAGCAGTACTTC.

This clone was recorded a few times. The chain couples TRBV5-1 to TRBJ1-1, with D perhaps matching TRBD1 (5 bases). Germline values: CDR1 SGHRS, CDR2 YFSETQ. The CDR3 contains 14 residues. V lost 1 base, J lost 3 bases, and 10 bases lay in between. CDR3 amino acids: CASSLSPGYTEAFF. DNA for the CDR3: TGCGCCAGCAGCTTGAGCCCAGGGTACACTGAAGCTTTCTTT. Combining the CDR3 with reference TRBV5-1 and TRBJ1-1 gives the whole variable domain KAGVTQTPRYLIKTRGQQVTLSCSPISGHRSVSWYQQTPGQGLQFLFEYFSETQRNKGNFPGRFSGRQFSNSRSEMNVSTLELGDSALYLCASSLSPGYTEAFFGQGTRLTVV.

This clone was recorded only once. The genes are TRBV7-2 and TRBJ2-1; D unclear. This CDR3 region has 13 residues. Germline CDR1 reads SGHTA; CDR2 reads FQGNSA. V was pared by 1 base and J by 9 bases, with 10 bases between. The CDR3 region has the DNA TGTGCCAGCAGCTTAGACTTCGCAGGTGAGCAGTTCTTC. Its translation is CASSLDFAGEQFF.

This chain joins TRBV28 and TRBJ2-2, with 10 bases identical to TRBD1. Germline V CDR1 and CDR2: MDHEN, SYDVKM. This CDR3 is 15 amino acids long. After removal of 3 bases from V and 6 bases from J, the junction contained 4 bases not matched to a gene. The CDR3 DNA reads as TGTGCCAGCAGTTTTAGGACAGGGGGAGCCGGGGAGCTGTTTTTT. Translation: CASSFRTGGAGELFF.

The genes are TRBV7-2 and TRBJ1-3; TRBD1 matches at 8 bases. Germline V gene lookup returns CDR1 SGHTA and CDR2 FQGNSA. Trimming took 1 base from V and 1 from J; bases not matched to a gene: 3. The CDR3 is 16 residues long. CDR3 loop: CASSLGQGASGNTIYF. CDR3 DNA: TGTGCCAGCAGCTTAGGGCAGGGGGCTTCTGGAAACACCATATATTTT.

This sequence joins TRBV25-1 and TRBJ1-6; no definite D call. Germline CDR1 and CDR2: MGHDK and SYGVNS. V was trimmed by 3 bases and J by 6 bases, leaving 12 bases between them. The CDR3 covers 15 residues. The CDR3 DNA follows: TGTGCCAGCAGTGAGACACGGTACCCTAATTCACCCCTCCACTTT. Encoded protein: CASSETRYPNSPLHF.